This T cell receptor beta chain came from a study of human T cells and chemical hapten exposure. Study details: Per-sample variation in TCR yield stemmed mainly from small pooled library volume differences.

This clonotype occurred many times. In the library, unique molecular identifiers were attached to individual cDNA molecules. TCRdb fed the RACE reads into MiXCR, producing one record per CDR3 protein. The data hold around 60,000 distinct CDR3 sequences, with 5.5% to 7.5% observed a single time. The V gene lost 6 bases and the J gene lost 4 bases, with 10 bases spanning the gap. Germline loops: CDR1 SQVTM, CDR2 ANQGSEA. This CDR3 contains 13 residues. Time point described: pre-sensitization, week 0. Noted treatment: therapeutic diphenylcyclopropenone sensitization with weekly scalp DPC. The V and J genes are TRBV29-1 and TRBJ2-6, with a tentative D call TRBD1 (5 bases). The sequences come from whole blood, collected in connection with sensitization to the hapten diphenylcyclopropenone (DPC). This clonotype was obtained from a woman in her twenties or thirties with alopecia areata. Some clones in this sample may be carry-over from other donors' samples. This CDR3 is CSVRVLGANVLTF. In DNA form, the CDR3 reads TGCAGCGTCAGGGTTCTGGGGGCCAACGTCCTGACTTTC.